This T cell receptor beta chain was sequenced for a study of shared clonotypes between healthy human individuals. Whole-study findings and limits: Represented diversity, genetic and exposure-history alike, was limited by few donors.

V was pared by 3 bases and J by 0 bases, with 7 bases between. Per germline, CDR1 MNHNS and CDR2 SASEGT. The CDR3 sequence is 14 residues long. Tens of thousands of T cell genomes, or approximately 300 ng DNA, went into replicate PCRs of unsorted PBMC. TCRdb keeps only in-frame clones here, not all; method: immunoSEQ multiplex PCR. In the table there are about 96,000 clones, less than 60% of which are singletons. Worth noting for this clone: What it binds is not known.

V usage is TRBV6-1 and J usage is TRBJ2-3; TRBD2 is a possible D gene (6 bases). What was sequenced was PBMCs. This receptor was identified in a woman in her thirties or forties in good health. Some clones in this sample may be carry-over from other donors' samples. CDR3 sequence reads: CASSDGGSTDTQYF. For the CDR3, the DNA is TGTGCCAGCAGTGACGGGGGAAGCACAGATACGCAGTATTTT.